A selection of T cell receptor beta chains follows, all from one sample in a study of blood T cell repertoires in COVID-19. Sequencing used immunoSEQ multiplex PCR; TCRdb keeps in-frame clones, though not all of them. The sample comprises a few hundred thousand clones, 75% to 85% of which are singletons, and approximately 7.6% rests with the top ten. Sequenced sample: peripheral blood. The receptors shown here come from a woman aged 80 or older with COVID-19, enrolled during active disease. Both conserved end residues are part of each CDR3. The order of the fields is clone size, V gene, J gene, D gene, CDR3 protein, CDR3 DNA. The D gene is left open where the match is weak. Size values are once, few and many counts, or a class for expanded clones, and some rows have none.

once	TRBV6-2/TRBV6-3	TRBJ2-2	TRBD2	CASSYRTGTSGRRSTGELFF	TGTGCCAGCAGTTACAGAACGGGGACTAGCGGGAGGAGGAGCACCGGGGAGCTGTTTTTT
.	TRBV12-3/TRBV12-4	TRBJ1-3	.	CASSPLNTIYF	TGTGCCAGCAGTCCCTTAAACACCATATATTTT
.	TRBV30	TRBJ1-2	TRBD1	CAWNRQGAGYGYTF	TGTGCCTGGAACCGACAGGGGGCGGGATATGGCTACACCTTC
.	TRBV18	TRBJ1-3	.	CASSRRPEGGNTIYF	TGTGCCAGCTCCCGCCGGCCGGAGGGAGGAAACACCATATATTTT
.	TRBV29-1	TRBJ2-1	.	CSVGAKTYNEQFF	TGCAGCGTTGGGGCCAAGACCTACAATGAGCAGTTCTTC
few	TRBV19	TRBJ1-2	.	CASSMALDGYTF	TGTGCCAGTAGTATGGCCCTGGATGGCTACACCTTC
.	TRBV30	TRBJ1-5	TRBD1	CAWSRGQGNQPQHF	TGTGCCTGGAGTCGGGGACAGGGCAATCAGCCCCAGCATTTT
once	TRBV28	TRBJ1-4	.	CASSPTPGSGEKLFF	TGTGCCAGCAGTCCTACCCCGGGATCGGGTGAAAAACTGTTTTTT
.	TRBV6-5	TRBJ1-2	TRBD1	CASSWTGKVKYGYTF	TGTGCCAGCAGTTGGACAGGGAAGGTGAAGTATGGCTACACCTTC
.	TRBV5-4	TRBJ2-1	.	CASSLKGDYNEQFF	TGTGCCAGCAGCTTGAAGGGGGATTACAATGAGCAGTTCTTC
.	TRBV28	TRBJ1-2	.	CASTAANYGYTF	TGTGCCAGCACCGCAGCTAACTATGGCTACACCTTC
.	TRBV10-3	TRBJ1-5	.	CAISESGGVGQPQHF	TGTGCCATCAGTGAGTCTGGAGGGGTGGGGCAGCCCCAGCATTTT
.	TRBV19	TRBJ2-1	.	CASSSPGGAYNEQFF	TGTGCCAGTAGTTCGCCGGGCGGGGCTTACAATGAGCAGTTCTTC
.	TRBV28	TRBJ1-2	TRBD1	CASTLWAGGLSYGYTF	TGTGCCAGCACCCTCTGGGCAGGGGGTCTAAGTTATGGCTACACCTTC
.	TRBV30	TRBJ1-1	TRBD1	CACGGQGTNTEAFF	TGTGCCTGTGGGGGACAGGGAACGAACACTGAAGCTTTCTTT
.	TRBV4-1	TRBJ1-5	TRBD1	CASSQGQGTASYQPQHF	TGCGCCAGCAGCCAAGGACAGGGGACAGCTAGTTATCAGCCCCAGCATTTT